This T cell receptor (beta chain) was sequenced during a study of blood T cell repertoires in COVID-19. On the study more broadly: The analysed material was cDNA or gDNA that came from T cells, B-cell-depleted T cells, or PBMCs.

Authors' analysis steps: For nucleated cells, counts were estimated from reference gene primer amplification. The method was immunoSEQ multiplex PCR; TCRdb's version includes in-frame clones alone and lacks a portion of them. The V and J calls and clone size are taken from that table; D and trimming were inferred from the DNA. The sample holds about 310,000 clones, around nine tenths seen once. V lost 4 bases and J lost 10, with 14 bases in between. CDR3 length equals 14 residues. The germline CDR1 and CDR2 sequences are LNHDA and SQIVND (reference sequence). Sequencing was done on a sample of peripheral blood. The clonotype comes from a man aged 45-65 years with active or convalescent COVID-19. V is TRBV19 and J is TRBJ1-6; possibly TRBD1 for D (6 bases). CDR3 nucleotide sequence: TGTGCCAGTAGTAGTCCAGGGGCGAGATCACCCCTCCACTTT. It codes for CASSSPGARSPLHF.